This entry describes one T cell receptor (beta chain). Its specificity is unknown. The data derive from a study of T cell responses to AZD1222 COVID-19 vaccine. Study results and limitations: Spike-spanning, vaccine-associated CD4 TCRs were dominant at 160-218 and 743-854. Scientists sampled the repertoires only once the peak T cell response had passed. White British people made up most donors, females outnumbered males, and clonal diversity was possibly underestimated. Spike-specific TCR breadth and depth were elevated following two AZD1222 doses.

TCRdb keeps only in-frame clones here, not all; method: immunoSEQ multiplex PCR. This table holds approximately 150,000 clones, roughly nine tenths found once. The CDR3 has 12 residues. V gave up 0 bases and J gave up 3 bases, with 3 bases separating them. CDR1 is SGHRS, CDR2 YFSETQ, per germline. This TCR came from an adult in good health. The sequences come from peripheral blood, collected on day 0 of AZD1222 vaccination. The J gene is TRBJ2-5, the V gene TRBV5-1; no firm D call. The CDR3 DNA reads as TGCGCCAGCAGCTTGGCCGAAGAGACCCAGTACTTC. Translated: CASSLAEETQYF. Supplemented by reference TRBV5-1 and TRBJ2-5, the full variable domain reads KAGVTQTPRYLIKTRGQQVTLSCSPISGHRSVSWYQQTPGQGLQFLFEYFSETQRNKGNFPGRFSGRQFSNSRSEMNVSTLELGDSALYLCASSLAEETQYFGPGTRLLVL.